This T cell receptor (beta chain) was identified during a study of T cells after yellow fever vaccination. The study, taken as a whole, reports: Researchers cautioned that FACS-sorted repertoires could harbor abundant clonotypes contaminating from the bulk population.

In its sample, this clonotype was seen a few times. Germline-derived CDR1 and CDR2 are LGHNA and YNFKEQ. This CDR3 spans 14 amino acids. Trimming removed 1 base at V and 6 bases at J, with 12 bases between. TCRdb recomputed calls from the 5' RACE reads with MiXCR, one row per CDR3 protein. Of around 88,000 distinct CDR3 sequences detected, 10% to 15% appear once; the ten largest clones hold about 26%. The origin of this receptor is a man aged 18 to 30 who received the YFV17D yellow fever vaccine. The sequences come from CD8+ T cells not binding an NS4B(214-222) dextramer, sorted from PBMCs, collected approximately 22 days after the first yellow fever vaccination. This chain joins TRBV4-2 and TRBJ1-2; D gene unclear. As DNA, the CDR3 is TGTGCCAGCAGCCAAGGGTTAAGGATTGATGGCTACACCTTC. Translating it yields CASSQGLRIDGYTF.